A selection of T cell receptor beta chains follows, all from one sample in a study. TCRdb reanalysed the 5' RACE reads using MiXCR and keeps one entry per CDR3 protein. The data hold about 50,000 distinct CDR3 sequences, with about a sixth observed a single time. The sample consisted of naive CD4+ T cells sorted from blood. The receptors here all came from a female donor with breast cancer. CDR3s include the opening cysteine and the closing phenylalanine or tryptophan. D genes are given only for firm matches. Only some rows state a clone size, as once, few, many or a class for expanded clones.

DNA	CDR3	D	size	V	J
TGTGCCACCAGTGATAAAGATCAGCCCCAGCATTTT	CATSDKDQPQHF	.	.	TRBV24-1	TRBJ1-5
TGTGCCAGCAGCTTGGGAGGGGAGGATGGGCAGTACTTC	CASSLGGEDGQYF	TRBD2	.	TRBV7-9	TRBJ2-7
TGCGCCAGCAGCTTGGAAGGGTACGACACTGAAGCTTCCTTT	CASSLEGYDTEASF	.	.	TRBV5-1	TRBJ1-1
TGCAGTGCTAGAAGTACTCGCCTAGTCTCCTACAATGAGCAGTTCTTC	CSARSTRLVSYNEQFF	.	few	TRBV20-1	TRBJ2-1
TGCGCCAGCAGAGACATAAGGGGGAACTCTGGAAACACCATATATTTT	CASRDIRGNSGNTIYF	.	.	TRBV5-1	TRBJ1-3
TGTGCCAGCAGCTTAGGTGGTCGGAGTCAGCCCCAGCATTTT	CASSLGGRSQPQHF	.	many	TRBV7-2	TRBJ1-5
TGCAGTGCTAGAGGGGACAGGACCTACAATGAGCAGTTCTTC	CSARGDRTYNEQFF	TRBD1	many	TRBV20-1	TRBJ2-1
TGCGCCAGCAGCGGCGGGACAGGGTATTGGAACGCTGAAGCTTTCTTT	CASSGGTGYWNAEAFF	TRBD1	.	TRBV5-1	TRBJ1-1
TGCAGTGCTATTGTTCAGGGGGGTCAGCCCCAGCATTTT	CSAIVQGGQPQHF	TRBD1	many	TRBV20-1	TRBJ1-5
TGCGCCAGCAGCCAAGATTCTAGGTACAGGGGTGATCCTCACTATGGCTACACCTTC	CASSQDSRYRGDPHYGYTF	TRBD1	medium-sized	TRBV4-1	TRBJ1-2
TGCGCCAGCAGGCCGATTATCACAGATACGCAGTATTTT	CASRPIITDTQYF	.	few	TRBV5-1	TRBJ2-3
TGCAGTGCCCCCGGGGGGAGTTGGGAGACCCAGTACTTC	CSAPGGSWETQYF	TRBD2	few	TRBV20-1	TRBJ2-5
TGTGCCAGCAGCTCGACAGGCACCGGGGAGCTGTTTTTT	CASSSTGTGELFF	.	many	TRBV7-9	TRBJ2-2
TGCAGTGCCCCAGTTTCTAGCGCGGGAGGCGAAGAGACCCAGTACTTC	CSAPVSSAGGEETQYF	TRBD2	many	TRBV20-1	TRBJ2-5
TGTGCCAGCAGCCGAACGGCGTATACGCAGTATTTT	CASSRTAYTQYF	.	many	TRBV7-2	TRBJ2-3
TGTGCCAGCAGCCCCTTCCAGGGTCCAAATGAGCAGTTCTTC	CASSPFQGPNEQFF	.	.	TRBV14	TRBJ2-1
TGCAGTGCCCAGACTAGTTTCGAGCAGTACTTC	CSAQTSFEQYF	.	.	TRBV20-1	TRBJ2-7
TGCAGTGCTAGGGGGACAGGGAGGGATGGTTACACCTTC	CSARGTGRDGYTF	TRBD1	few	TRBV20-1	TRBJ1-2
TGTGCCAGCAGCTTAGACCTCCGTCGGGCCGCGAACACTGAAGCTTTCTTT	CASSLDLRRAANTEAFF	.	many	TRBV11-2	TRBJ1-1
TGTGCCAGCAGTGCCGGGGGCTTGGGAAATCAGCCCCAGCATTTT	CASSAGGLGNQPQHF	.	.	TRBV27	TRBJ1-5
TGTGCCAGCAGCGGAGAGGGGGCCAGCGCAACTAATGAAAAACTGTTTTTT	CASSGEGASATNEKLFF	TRBD1	.	TRBV9	TRBJ1-4
TGTGCCAGCAGCCAAGAAACGGGGGGTTATAATTCACCCCTCCACTTT	CASSQETGGYNSPLHF	.	few	TRBV28	TRBJ1-6
TGTGCCAGCAGCTTCACCACAGGGTCGGTAGATACGCAGTATTTT	CASSFTTGSVDTQYF	.	.	TRBV11-2	TRBJ2-3
TGCGCCAGCAGCCCGGGGACAGGGGCTAGCGGGTCGAGCTCCTACAATGAGCAGTTCTTC	CASSPGTGASGSSSYNEQFF	TRBD1	.	TRBV5-1	TRBJ2-1
TGCGCCAGCAGGAGGACGGGAGTTCTAGATACGCAGTATTTT	CASRRTGVLDTQYF	.	few	TRBV5-1	TRBJ2-3
TGCGCCAGCAGACTTTTGATGGTAAGCGATGAGCAGTTCTTC	CASRLLMVSDEQFF	.	few	TRBV5-1	TRBJ2-1
TGTGCCAGCAGCTCTAAACAGGGGGATGAGACCCAGTACTTC	CASSSKQGDETQYF	TRBD1	many	TRBV5-4	TRBJ2-5
TGCAGCGTTGATCAAGGGGCAGGGGGTAACTATGGCTACACCTTC	CSVDQGAGGNYGYTF	TRBD1	many	TRBV29-1	TRBJ1-2
TGCGCCAGCAGGGCATCTATGAACACTGGAGCTTTCTTT	CASRASMNTGAFF	.	.	TRBV5-1	TRBJ1-1
TGTGCCAGCAGCTATAGGACAGGGACAAATTCACCCCTCCACTTT	CASSYRTGTNSPLHF	TRBD1	.	TRBV7-2	TRBJ1-6
TGCGCCAGCAGCCAAGGAGGGACAGGGGCCCACGAGCAGTACTTC	CASSQGGTGAHEQYF	TRBD1	many	TRBV4-3	TRBJ2-7
TGTGCCAGTAGGGTAGGGAATCAGCCCCAGCATTTT	CASRVGNQPQHF	.	.	TRBV19	TRBJ1-5
TGTGCCAGCAGATATGCCGTACAGGGAGGGAATCAGCCCCAGCATTTT	CASRYAVQGGNQPQHF	.	few	TRBV19	TRBJ1-5
TGCGCCAGTAGCCGAATCACAGGGTCCTCCTACAATGAGCAGTTCTTC	CASSRITGSSYNEQFF	.	.	TRBV4-3	TRBJ2-1
TGCGCCAGCAGCTTGTCAGGGGGCGAAACGGGCGCTTTCTTT	CASSLSGGETGAFF	TRBD1	many	TRBV5-1	TRBJ1-1
TGTGCCAGCAGTGCGGGACAGAACACCGGGGAGCTGTTTTTT	CASSAGQNTGELFF	.	.	TRBV12-3/TRBV12-4	TRBJ2-2
TGCAGTGGGGGGGGGACGAATCAGCCCCAGCATTTT	CSGGGTNQPQHF	.	.	TRBV20-1	TRBJ1-5
TGTGCCAGCAGGCGAAGCGGGAGGGCCTACGAGCAGTACTTC	CASRRSGRAYEQYF	TRBD2	.	TRBV7-2	TRBJ2-7
TGTGCCAGCAGCCCACAGGGTCATCAGCCCCAGCATTTT	CASSPQGHQPQHF	.	few	TRBV7-9	TRBJ1-5